This TCR beta chain was retrieved from a study of OX40 agonist ivuxolimab in advanced cancers. For context, the study as a whole: The costimulatory receptor OX40 (CD134) was targeted by ivuxolimab, a fully human IgG2 agonistic monoclonal antibody. Intravenous ivuxolimab was administered to patients every 2 weeks at six dose levels: 0.01, 0.1, 0.3, 1.5, 3 and 10 mg/kg. Of the roughly 50 dose-escalation patients, hepatocellular carcinoma was present in about 20, melanoma in around 15, renal cell carcinoma in 9 and head and neck cancer in 9. In the dose-escalation cohort, around four fifths of patients were male, and the mean age was 60 years with a range of roughly 20 to 85. Patients were allowed to have had prior anti-PD-1, anti-PD-L1 or anti-CTLA-4 therapy, and around two fifths of the dose-escalation patients had been treated with checkpoint inhibitors. Partial responses occurred in three dose-escalation patients: two with cutaneous melanoma and one with hepatocellular carcinoma. The purpose of peripheral TCRbeta sequencing was to test whether ivuxolimab changed TCR sequence diversity and led to clonal T-cell expansion. The paper reports the monotherapy dose-escalation portion (N = 52 patients) of the phase I ivuxolimab trial. The research as a whole found: Low levels of normalized T-cell clonal expansion were also shown by some nonresponding patients. In the 0.1-3.0 mg/kg groups, partial responders were among the patients with the lowest normalized peripheral clonal expansion, particularly in CD8+ T cells. The antigen specificity of the clonally expanded peripheral T cells was not determined. At doses of 0.1 to 3.0 mg/kg, clonal expansion of both CD4+ and CD8+ blood T cells was observed from baseline to week 6. On average, CD8+ T cells showed more expanded clones than CD4+ T cells after ivuxolimab.

As to this clone: Its cognate antigen has yet to be identified. There are no base qualities to consult, and no much larger clone falls within one base.

As encoded in the germline V gene, CDR1 is SGHTA while CDR2 is FQGTGA. From cysteine to phenylalanine, the CDR3 is 13 amino acids long. The CDR3 DNA has 39 bases and is translated from base 1. The junction carries 12 bases between V and J, which are trimmed by 3 bases and 6 bases respectively. Genomic DNA was extracted from sorted cells for sequencing of the TCRbeta CDR3 region. The immunoSEQ Assay was used to sequence the TCRbeta CDR3 regions. TCRdb provides this immuneACCESS table in a form limited to in-frame rearrangements. Some clones are lacking; in checked studies, under half of them reflect an unresolved V gene, and why the rest are absent is not known. Here the sample has some 45,000 clones; around 92% occur a single time. About 15% of the sample is held by the ten biggest clonotypes. The trial excluded patients who had a history of autoimmune disease or were on systemic immunosuppression. Peripheral blood for TCR sequencing was collected from all dose cohorts at baseline, on cycle 4 day 1, and on cycle 7 day 1. Samples were obtained from an open-label, multicenter, first-in-human phase I dose-escalation trial of ivuxolimab. Adults with locally advanced or metastatic melanoma, renal cell, hepatocellular, or head and neck squamous cell carcinoma were enrolled in the trial. Before TCR sequencing, CD4+ T cells and CD8+ T cells were sorted from peripheral blood as separate populations.

The sequence is built from TRBV7-3 and TRBJ2-7, with an unclear D gene assignment. The TCR sequence derives from an adult with an advanced solid tumor such as melanoma, head and neck, liver or kidney cancer. The material was CD4+ or CD8+ T cells sorted from blood, obtained in a trial of the OX40 agonist ivuxolimab. Here the CDR3 is given as CASSLAGSREQYF. DNA sequence: TGTGCCAGCAGCTTGGCCGGATCTCGCGAGCAGTACTTC. The CDR3, completed at both ends by the reference TRBV7-3 and TRBJ2-7 genes, gives the full variable domain GAGVSQTPSNKVTEKGKYVELRCDPISGHTALYWYRQSLGQGPEFLIYFQGTGAADDSGLPNDRFFAVRPEGSVSTLKIQRTERGDSAVYLCASSLAGSREQYFGPGTRLTVT.